This record looks at one TCR beta chain sequence and its context. The data were produced by immunoSEQ multiplex PCR, yet TCRdb's version contains in-frame clones alone and is incomplete. The sample holds some 760,000 clones, roughly 85% seen once. This sample was taken from a study of shared T cell receptors in the human thymus. Germline V gene sequence: CDR1 WSHSY, CDR2 SAAADI. The CDR3 is 16 amino acids. After removal of 6 bases from V and 2 bases from J, the junction contained 6 bases not matched to a gene. These data were likewise used in another study, on human thymus T cells. That paper notes: Thymus tissue was removed during corrective cardiac surgery. Repertoires from thymus and blood appeared to show biased V and J gene usage. Related research described thymic repertoires that were highly overlapping among unrelated individuals.

The chain employs TRBV10-2 and TRBJ2-7, with TRBD2 matching over 14 bases. This receptor was taken from a girl in the first two years of life with a congenital heart defect. The source material was thymocytes. The CDR3 DNA is TGCGCCAGCAGGCGGACTAGCGGGGGGCTGCCCTACGAGCAGTACTTC. Protein sequence: CASRRTSGGLPYEQYF.